This T cell receptor beta chain was retrieved from a study of T cells in Graves' hyperthyroidism and ophthalmopathy. Study-level results: Most expanded thyroid clonotypes above 0.001 also appeared in blood.

Notes on this clonotype: The antigen is undetermined.

Trimming cost V 4 bases and J 1 base, with 10 bases left between them. CDR1 LGHDT and CDR2 YNNKEL come from the germline V gene (reference sequence). The length of the CDR3 is 14 residues. Disease duration under 2 months; hyperthyroidism patients were aged 18 to 65. Patients were excluded for uncontrolled infection, other autoimmune disease, pregnancy or lactation. The source material, RNA transcripts, was used to amplify TCR beta CDR3 regions. Using the HTBI primer set, a first-round RT-PCR was run on the TCR CDR3. In TCRdb, the multiplex PCR reads were re-called with MiXCR into one record per CDR3 protein. The sample has about 520,000 distinct CDR3 sequences; around 20% are singletons.

The sequence derives from a man younger than 35 with Graves' hyperthyroidism. The chain couples TRBV3-1 to TRBJ1-1; TRBD1 is a possible D gene (5 bases). Sequenced material: blood. CDR3 loop: CASSRSDTNTEAFF. CDR3 in DNA: TGTGCCAGCAGCCGGTCGGACACGAACACTGAAGCTTTCTTT.